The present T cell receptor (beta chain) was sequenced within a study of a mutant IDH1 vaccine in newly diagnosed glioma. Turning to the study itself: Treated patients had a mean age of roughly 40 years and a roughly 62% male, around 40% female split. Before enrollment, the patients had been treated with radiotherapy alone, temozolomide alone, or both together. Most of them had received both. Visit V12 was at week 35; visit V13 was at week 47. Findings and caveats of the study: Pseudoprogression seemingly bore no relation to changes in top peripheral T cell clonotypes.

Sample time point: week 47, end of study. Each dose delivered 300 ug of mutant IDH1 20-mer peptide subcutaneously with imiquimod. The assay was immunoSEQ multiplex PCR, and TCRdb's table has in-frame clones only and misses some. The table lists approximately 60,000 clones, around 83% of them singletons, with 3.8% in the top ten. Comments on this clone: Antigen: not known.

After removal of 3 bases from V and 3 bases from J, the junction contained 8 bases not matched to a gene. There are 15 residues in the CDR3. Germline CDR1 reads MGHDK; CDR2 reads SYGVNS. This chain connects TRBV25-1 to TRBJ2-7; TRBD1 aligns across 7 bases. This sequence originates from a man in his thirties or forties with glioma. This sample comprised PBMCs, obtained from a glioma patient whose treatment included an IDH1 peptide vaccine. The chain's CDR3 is CASSDRDSPSYEQYF. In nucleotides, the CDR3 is TGTGCCAGCAGTGACCGGGACAGTCCAAGCTACGAGCAGTACTTC.